This T cell receptor (beta chain) was retrieved from a study of T cell responses to AZD1222 COVID-19 vaccine. Some second doses came at about 4 weeks and others at about 12 weeks; these were pooled. As regards this clone: Its antigen is as yet unknown.

Germline values: CDR1 LGHDT, CDR2 YNNKEL (reference sequence). The CDR3 totals 14 residues. V lost 4 bases and J lost 6, with 13 bases in between. The protocol was immunoSEQ multiplex PCR, while the TCRdb copy is restricted to in-frame clones and leaves out a portion. The sample shows about 150,000 clones, about 92% of them seen only once. Study observations and caveats: Spike regions recognized by vaccine-associated CD4 TCRs spanned the protein, led by 160-218 and 743-854. There were mostly white British donors and more females than males, and clonal diversity was possibly underestimated. After two AZD1222 doses, spike-specific TCR breadth and depth rose versus day 0.

The source of this sequence is an adult who received the AZD1222 COVID-19 vaccine. Sequencing used peripheral blood, obtained 28 days after the second AZD1222 dose. The J gene is TRBJ1-5, the V gene TRBV3-1 (or the pseudogene TRBV3-2); no clear D. For the CDR3, the DNA is TGTGCCAGCAGCCCGTGGGGAGTAAGTCAGCCCCAGCATTTT. It specifies CASSPWGVSQPQHF.